A single sample gave rise to the 9 T cell receptor beta chains below, sequenced in a study of a mutant IDH1 vaccine in newly diagnosed glioma. These receptors' targets are unknown. Sequencing was performed with immunoSEQ multiplex PCR; in TCRdb, only in-frame clones are kept and a portion is missing. In the table there are nearly 55,000 clones, approximately 80% of which are singletons. Time point specified: week 35, safety follow-up. Vaccinated patients received 300 ug of mutant IDH1 20-mer peptide per dose, with topical imiquimod. Sequenced material: PBMCs, taken from a glioma patient whose treatment included an IDH1 peptide vaccine. The receptors here all came from a woman between 18 and 29 years old with glioma.

The gene calls are TRBV7-2 and TRBJ1-2, with D perhaps TRBD1 (6 bases). The CDR3 runs to 15 residues. Trimming stripped 1 base from V and 3 bases from J, with 12 bases between. Germline loops: CDR1 SGHTA, CDR2 FQGNSA. CDR3 bases: TGTGCCAGCAGCTTAGGGGCAGGGGAGCACTATGGCTACACCTTC. Translated: CASSLGAGEHYGYTF.

The chain links TRBV27 to TRBJ2-7, with 10 positions matching TRBD2. This CDR3 spans 17 amino acids. Germline V lookup: CDR1 MNHEY, CDR2 SMNVEV (reference sequence). The V segment lost 3 bases and the J segment 5 bases; nucleotides outside the gene matches: 13. For the CDR3, the DNA is TGTGCCAGCAGTTTTATCTTAAAGCGGGGGGGCCTCAACGAGCAGTACTTC. Its protein product is CASSFILKRGGLNEQYF.

A word on this clone: The DNA is left out, because the CDR3 cannot be placed on it with certainty; the CDR3 is given as TCRdb lists it. The CDR3 spells CASSLRQGEAKNCFF. This chain uses TRBV5-5 with TRBJ1-4; the D call in the table, TRBD1, was not verified against the DNA. Germline CDR1 is SGHKS and CDR2 is YYEKEE (reference sequence). The CDR3 contains 15 residues when both ends are counted.

The CDR3 reads CASRRGGQRNQPQHF. CDR3 in DNA: TGTGCCAGCAGGCGAGGGGGACAGCGCAATCAGCCCCAGCATTTT. The chain employs TRBV6-5 and TRBJ1-5; TRBD1 matches at 7 bases. The CDR3 has 15 amino acids. Germline CDR1 and CDR2: MNHEY and SVGAGI. V lost 6 bases to trimming and J lost 2 bases; unmatched junction nucleotides: 7.

This rearrangement joins TRBV6-6 to TRBJ2-3; the match to TRBD2 covers 9 bases. This CDR3 is built from 13 residues. Germline CDR1 is MNHNY and CDR2 is SVGAGI (reference sequence). V lost 8 bases to trimming and J lost 3 bases; unmatched junction nucleotides: 3. The DNA for the CDR3 is TGTGCCAGCCTTAGCGGGGGAACAGATACGCAGTATTTT. This sequence encodes CASLSGGTDTQYF.

V gene TRBV19 combines with J gene TRBJ2-1; 10 bases agree with TRBD2. Germline trimming cut 1 base from V and 9 bases from J; bases unmatched to any gene: 6. This CDR3 region has 15 residues. Germline CDR1 is LNHDA and CDR2 is SQIVND (reference sequence). Written as DNA, the CDR3 is TGTGCCAGTAGTATAGCAGCGGGAGGGCCCACTGAGCAGTTCTTC. Translation gives CASSIAAGGPTEQFF.

J is TRBJ2-4 and V is TRBV30, with unresolved D. The V and J ends lost 1 base and 6 bases respectively, with 7 bases between them. Germline lookup yields CDR1 GTSNPN and CDR2 SVGIG (reference sequence). The CDR3 sequence is 12 residues long. The CDR3 loop is CAWSALGNIQYF. CDR3 coding DNA: TGTGCCTGGAGTGCACTGGGAAACATTCAGTACTTC.

This chain links TRBV10-2 with TRBJ1-2; no clear D. This CDR3 has 14 residues. V shed 7 bases and J shed 6 bases, with 18 bases lying between them. Germline V gene lookup returns CDR1 WSHSY and CDR2 SAAADI. In DNA form, the CDR3 reads TGCGCCAGCACCTCTTATGAGGGTGGGGATGGCTACACCTTC. Amino acids: CASTSYEGGDGYTF.

This chain connects TRBV9 to TRBJ1-1; D remains unclear. V was clipped by 4 bases and J by 0 bases, with 16 bases between them. The CDR3 covers 16 residues. The germline V gene has CDR1 SGDLS and CDR2 YYNGEE. This CDR3 reads CASSPRLGLLNTEAFF. In DNA form, the CDR3 reads TGTGCCAGCAGCCCTCGGTTGGGTCTACTGAACACTGAAGCTTTCTTT.